This entry concerns a single T cell receptor beta chain. Its target is not known. 13 Jbeta primers and 60 Vbeta primers were used for the PCR. Repertoires were generated with immunoSEQ multiplex PCR, while TCRdb's copy carries only in-frame clones and drops some. The data contain roughly 45,000 clones, 60% to 70% of them seen just once; the ten biggest clones take up 12%. This entry belongs to a study of cytomegalovirus exposure and HLA in healthy donors. Study results and caveats: Using a false discovery rate of 0.05, a later analysis showed that 16,951 TCR beta sequences were associated with HLA alleles. In a later analysis, TCR association rates varied by HLA locus: DRB1 most, HLA-C fewest. Earlier analysis looked at TCR beta V segments, and most were productive about 87% or about 30% of the time.

This clonotype originated in a man in his sixties in good health and CMV-seropositive. The sequenced material came from PBMCs.

The CDR3 coding sequence is TGCGCCAGCAGGACGGGAGGGAGCACAGATACGCAGTATTTT. This encodes CASRTGGSTDTQYF. This rearrangement joins TRBV5-1 to TRBJ2-3, with TRBD2 matching 8 bases. After removal of 5 bases from V and 0 bases from J, the junction contained 2 bases not matched to a gene. The germline CDR1 and CDR2 sequences are SGHRS and YFSETQ. The CDR3 has 14 amino acids.